The 15 T cell receptor beta chains listed next were all sequenced from one sample in a study of graft-versus-host responses after intestinal transplantation. Generated by immunoSEQ multiplex PCR, the TCRdb table keeps only in-frame clones and is missing some. This sample has about 51,000 clones, with around 89% found just once. Antigens for these TCRs are unknown. This sample comprised unstimulated CD4+ T cells sorted from spleen or lymph node cells, obtained before transplant. Receptor source: a human donor who was the organ donor for an intestinal transplant.

The J gene is TRBJ2-5, the V gene TRBV18, with D possibly TRBD1 on 6 matching bases. Trimming pared 3 bases from V and 5 bases from J, leaving 10 bases between. In germline, CDR1 is KGHSH, CDR2 LQKENI. The length of the CDR3 is 13 residues. The CDR3, as DNA: TGTGCCAGCTCACCGTCTCAGGGGGAGACCCAGTACTTC. This translates into CASSPSQGETQYF. Full variable domain (remainder filled in from reference TRBV18 and TRBJ2-5): NAGVMQNPRHLVRRRGQEARLRCSPMKGHSHVYWYRQLPEEGLKFMVYLQKENIIDESGMPKERFSAEFPKEGPSILRIQQVVRGDSAAYFCASSPSQGETQYFGPGTRLLVL.

This rearrangement joins TRBV28 to TRBJ1-5; TRBD1 aligns across 11 bases. The CDR3 spans 14 residues. V lost 5 bases to trimming and J lost 7 bases; unmatched junction nucleotides: 4. Germline V lookup: CDR1 MDHEN, CDR2 SYDVKM. Here the CDR3 reads CASSRGQGGQPQHF. The CDR3 DNA reads TGTGCCAGCAGTCGGGGACAGGGGGGCCAGCCCCAGCATTTT.

The chain couples TRBV9 to TRBJ2-1, with 14 nucleotides matching TRBD2. V lost 3 bases, J lost 7 bases, and 3 bases stayed unmatched. The CDR3 length is 15 residues. Germline V gene lookup returns CDR1 SGDLS and CDR2 YYNGEE. CDR3 sequence reads: CASSAGLAGENEQFF. The CDR3 DNA follows: TGTGCCAGCAGCGCGGGACTAGCGGGAGAAAATGAGCAGTTCTTC.

V usage is TRBV7-8 and J usage is TRBJ2-1; tentatively, D is TRBD2 (6 bases). CDR3 length: 14 amino acids. Trimming left V 5 bases short and J 10 bases short, with 18 bases between. Germline V gene data show CDR1 as SGHVS and CDR2 as FQNEAQ. The CDR3 bases are TGTGCCAGCAGCCCTCGCCGGACTACGTTGGAGCAGTTCTTC. Residues: CASSPRRTTLEQFF.

This chain joins TRBV5-6 and TRBJ2-5, with D maybe TRBD1 (6 bases). Germline values: CDR1 SGHDT, CDR2 YYEEEE. Trimming shortened V by 4 bases and J by 1 base, and 11 bases separated the two germline ends. CDR3 size: 14 residues. CDR3 in amino acids: CASSHGQLQETQYF. DNA for the CDR3: TGTGCCAGCAGCCACGGACAGCTCCAAGAGACCCAGTACTTC.

With respect to this clone: A read error may account for a junction end that differs from germline. The identical CDR3 is also encoded by other nucleotide sequences in the sample. This chain connects TRBV28 to TRBJ2-7; tentatively, D is TRBD1 (5 bases). Per germline, CDR1 MDHEN and CDR2 SYDVKM. This CDR3 contains 12 residues. CDR3 sequence: CASSLYRYEQYF. DNA for the CDR3: TGCGCCAGCAGTTTGTACAGGTACGAGCAGTACTTC.

This chain uses TRBV2 with TRBJ2-3, with D hard to call. CDR3 length: 15 residues. The germline V gene encodes CDR1 SNHLY and CDR2 FYNNEI. The V and J ends lost 6 bases and 2 bases respectively, with 15 bases between them. The CDR3 is CASREIGAITDTQYF. The DNA for the CDR3 is TGTGCCAGCAGGGAAATCGGTGCAATCACAGATACGCAGTATTTT.

V usage is TRBV6-5 and J usage is TRBJ1-1, with 8 bases fitting TRBD1. This CDR3 comprises 14 residues. V shed 6 bases and J 7 bases; nucleotides not matched to a gene: 10. CDR1 and CDR2 (germline): MNHEY, SVGAGI. The CDR3 bases are TGTGCCAGCAGGAGAAACAGGGGGGGGGATGAAGCTTTCTTT. This encodes CASRRNRGGDEAFF.

V and J are TRBV7-9 and TRBJ2-1; 9 bases are a match to TRBD2. The CDR3 contains 16 residues. Germline CDR1 is SEHNR and CDR2 is FQNEAQ (reference sequence). V lost 2 bases and J lost 5; bases outside the gene matches: 7. The CDR3 DNA follows: TGTGCCAGCAGCTTACGCTTTAGCGGGGGTCACAATGAGCAGTTCTTC. Encoded protein: CASSLRFSGGHNEQFF.

The chain uses TRBV7-2 and TRBJ2-4, with TRBD2 identical over 7 bases. V dropped 1 base and J dropped 0; count of bases not matched to a gene: 6. This CDR3 is built from 17 residues. The germline V gene encodes CDR1 SGHTA and CDR2 FQGNSA. The chain's CDR3 is CASSLEGGSKAKNIQYF. As DNA, the CDR3 is TGTGCCAGCAGCTTAGAGGGCGGGAGCAAAGCCAAAAACATTCAGTACTTC.

The rearrangement links TRBV9 to TRBJ2-7; maybe TRBD1 (6 bases). Trimming left V 0 bases short and J 3 bases short, with 13 bases between. The CDR3 length is 15 residues. The V gene's germline CDR1 is SGDLS and CDR2 YYNGEE. The CDR3 region is CASSVAGDEIYEQYF. For the CDR3, the DNA is TGTGCCAGCAGCGTAGCAGGGGACGAAATCTACGAGCAGTACTTC.

This clone was seen only a few times. The rearrangement joins TRBV27 to TRBJ2-4; possibly TRBD2 for D (6 bases). Germline V gene lookup returns CDR1 MNHEY and CDR2 SMNVEV (reference sequence). The CDR3 consists of 12 residues. The chain's CDR3 is CVQGAGKGIQYF. The CDR3 bases are TGTGTCCAAGGGGCGGGAAAAGGCATTCAGTACTTC.

The rearrangement uses TRBV6-5 and TRBJ1-2; TRBD1 aligns across 8 bases. Germline V CDR1 and CDR2: MNHEY, SVGAGI. With 2 bases clipped from V and 5 bases from J, the junction kept 4 bases outside the gene matches. The CDR3 sequence is 14 residues long. DNA for the CDR3: TGTGCCAGCAGTTACGGGGGGACAGGTTATGGCTACACCTTC. It codes for CASSYGGTGYGYTF.

This clone showed up just once. The chain has TRBV28 and TRBJ1-3; D unclear. Germline V gives CDR1 MDHEN, CDR2 SYDVKM. Trimming cost V 3 bases and J 3 bases, with 3 bases left between them. This CDR3 is 12 amino acids long. The CDR3 DNA reads TGTGCCAGCAGTTTCATTGGAAACACCATATATTTT. Its protein is CASSFIGNTIYF.

This rearrangement joins TRBV30 to TRBJ1-5; no firm D call. Trimming cost V 0 bases and J 1 base, with 13 bases left between them. This CDR3 is built from 16 residues. CDR1 and CDR2 from the germline V gene are GTSNPN and SVGIG (reference sequence). CDR3 region: CAWSVKGLGSNQPQHF. Here the CDR3 DNA reads TGTGCCTGGAGTGTAAAAGGACTCGGGAGCAATCAGCCCCAGCATTTT.